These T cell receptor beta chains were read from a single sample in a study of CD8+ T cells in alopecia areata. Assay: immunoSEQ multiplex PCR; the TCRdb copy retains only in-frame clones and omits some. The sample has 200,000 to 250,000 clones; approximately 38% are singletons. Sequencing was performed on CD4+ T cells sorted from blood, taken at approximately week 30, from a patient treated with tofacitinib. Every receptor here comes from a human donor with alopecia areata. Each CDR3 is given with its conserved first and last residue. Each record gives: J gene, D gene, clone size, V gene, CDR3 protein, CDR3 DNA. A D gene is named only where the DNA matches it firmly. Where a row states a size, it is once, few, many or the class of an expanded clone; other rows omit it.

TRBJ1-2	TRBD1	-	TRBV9	CASSVVAGGGGYTF	TGTGCCAGCAGCGTAGTGGCAGGGGGAGGTGGCTACACCTTC
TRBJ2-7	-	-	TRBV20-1	CSDCSYEQYF	TGCAGTGATTGCTCCTACGAGCAGTACTTC
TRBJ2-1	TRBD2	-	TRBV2	CASSGVSGDNEQFF	TGTGCCAGCAGTGGGGTGAGCGGGGATAATGAGCAGTTCTTC
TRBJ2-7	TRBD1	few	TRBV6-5	CASSYSLQGGNEQYF	TGTGCCAGCAGTTACTCGTTACAGGGGGGAAACGAGCAGTACTTC
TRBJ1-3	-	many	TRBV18	CASSSRQQSENTIYF	TGTGCCAGCTCATCCCGACAGCAAAGTGAAAACACCATATATTTT
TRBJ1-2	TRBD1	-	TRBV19	CASRRDSSNYGYTF	TGTGCCAGTAGACGGGACAGCTCTAACTATGGCTACACCTTC
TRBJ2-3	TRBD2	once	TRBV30	CAWKTSVTDTQYF	TGTGCCTGGAAAACTAGCGTGACAGATACGCAGTATTTT
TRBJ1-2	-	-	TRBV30	CAWSRLQGRGGGYTF	TGTGCCTGGAGTCGACTCCAGGGAAGGGGTGGTGGCTACACCTTC
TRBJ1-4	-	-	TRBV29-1	CSVDDGKLFF	TGCAGCGTTGATGACGGAAAACTGTTTTTT
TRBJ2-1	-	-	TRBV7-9	CASSPSFSSYNEQFF	TGTGCCAGCAGCCCGTCGTTTAGCTCCTACAATGAGCAGTTCTTC
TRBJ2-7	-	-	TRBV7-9	CASSPLYEQYF	TGTGCCAGCAGCCCCCTCTACGAGCAGTACTTC
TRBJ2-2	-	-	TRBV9	CASSVDGELFF	TGTGCCAGCAGCGTAGATGGGGAGCTGTTTTTT
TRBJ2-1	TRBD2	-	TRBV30	CALTSGRAYNEQFF	TGTGCCTTGACAAGCGGGAGGGCCTACAATGAGCAGTTCTTC
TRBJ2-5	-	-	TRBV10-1	CASSPPGAETQYF	TGCGCCAGCAGTCCCCCAGGGGCGGAGACCCAGTACTTC
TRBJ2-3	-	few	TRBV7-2	CASSYGGPAHF	TGTGCCAGCAGCTATGGGGGCCCTGCGCATTTT
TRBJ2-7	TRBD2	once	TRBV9	CASSVGGGRTLGEQYF	TGTGCCAGCAGCGTAGGAGGCGGGAGGACGTTGGGGGAGCAGTACTTC
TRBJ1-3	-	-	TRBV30	CACVDRRGPGNTIYF	TGTGCCTGCGTGGACAGAAGAGGTCCCGGAAACACCATATATTTT
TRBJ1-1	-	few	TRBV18	CASSPLTITDTEAFF	TGTGCCAGCTCACCTTTGACTATTACTGACACTGAAGCTTTCTTT
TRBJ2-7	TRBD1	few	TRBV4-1	CASSQEQGAYEQYF	TGCGCCAGCAGCCAAGAACAGGGGGCCTACGAGCAGTACTTC
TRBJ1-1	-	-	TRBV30	CAWTRGGMEAFF	TGTGCCTGGACGAGGGGGGGAATGGAAGCTTTCTTT
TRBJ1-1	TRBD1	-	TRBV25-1	CASRGLGGTGGLNTEAFF	TGTGCCAGCAGGGGACTGGGAGGGACAGGGGGCTTGAACACTGAAGCTTTCTTT
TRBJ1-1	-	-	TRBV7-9	CASSLKKGSRGAEAFF	TGTGCCAGCAGCTTAAAGAAAGGGAGCCGGGGGGCTGAAGCTTTCTTT
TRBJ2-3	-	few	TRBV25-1	CASSPPGTSIGTDTQYF	TGTGCCAGCAGCCCTCCCGGGACCTCTATCGGCACAGATACGCAGTATTTT
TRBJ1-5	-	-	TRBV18	CASSPENSNQPQHF	TGTGCCAGCTCACCAGAAAATAGCAATCAGCCCCAGCATTTT
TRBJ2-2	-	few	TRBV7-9	CASSKNSETGELFF	TGTGCCAGCAGCAAAAATTCGGAGACCGGGGAGCTGTTTTTT
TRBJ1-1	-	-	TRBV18	CASSPPAARDTEAFF	TGTGCCAGCTCACCACCCGCCGCGCGGGACACTGAAGCTTTCTTT
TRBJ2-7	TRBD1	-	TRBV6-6	CASSSTQGARGQYF	TGTGCCAGCAGTTCTACACAGGGGGCGCGGGGGCAGTACTTC
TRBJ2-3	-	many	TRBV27	CASISQGRNTQYF	TGTGCCAGCATCTCTCAGGGGAGGAATACGCAGTATTTT
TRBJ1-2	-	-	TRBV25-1	CASSESGRFYGYTF	TGTGCCAGCAGTGAATCGGGCAGATTTTATGGCTACACCTTC
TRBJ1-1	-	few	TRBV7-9	CASGGTRNTEAFF	TGTGCCAGCGGGGGGACACGGAACACTGAAGCTTTCTTT
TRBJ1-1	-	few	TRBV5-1	CASSNPGEFTEAFF	TGCGCCAGCAGCAACCCCGGGGAGTTCACTGAAGCTTTCTTT
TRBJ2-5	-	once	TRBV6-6	CASSYGTPMGETQYF	TGTGCCAGCAGTTACGGGACCCCAATGGGGGAGACCCAGTACTTC
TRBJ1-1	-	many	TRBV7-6	CASSLGMGNTEAFF	TGTGCCAGCAGCCTGGGTATGGGGAACACTGAAGCTTTCTTT
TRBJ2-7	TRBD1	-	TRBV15	CATSLGQDPTYEQYF	TGTGCCACCAGCCTAGGACAGGACCCAACCTACGAGCAGTACTTC
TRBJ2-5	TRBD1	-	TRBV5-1	CASSPPGTGSRTQYF	TGCGCCAGCAGCCCGCCCGGGACAGGGTCACGGACCCAGTACTTC
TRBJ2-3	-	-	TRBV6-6	CASSYDANTDTQYF	TGTGCCAGCAGTTATGATGCGAACACAGATACGCAGTATTTT
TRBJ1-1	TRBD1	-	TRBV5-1	CASSKTGGGTEAFF	TGCGCCAGCAGCAAGACAGGGGGCGGCACTGAAGCTTTCTTT
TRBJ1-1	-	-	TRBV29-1	CSARQENTEAFF	TGCAGCGCCCGACAGGAGAACACTGAAGCTTTCTTT
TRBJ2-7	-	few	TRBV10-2	CASSDQGRGYEQYF	TGCGCCAGCAGTGATCAGGGCCGGGGGTACGAGCAGTACTTC
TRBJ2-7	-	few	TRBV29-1	CSVSFYGGREGEQYF	TGCAGCGTCTCCTTTTATGGGGGCCGAGAGGGGGAGCAGTACTTC
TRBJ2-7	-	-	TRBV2	CASRRQTYEQYF	TGTGCCAGCAGGCGGCAGACCTACGAGCAGTACTTC
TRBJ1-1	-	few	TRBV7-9	CASSGDSPNTEAFF	TGTGCCAGCAGCGGAGACAGCCCGAACACTGAAGCTTTCTTT
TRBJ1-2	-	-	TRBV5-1	CASSSVPNYGYTF	TGCGCCAGCAGCTCTGTCCCTAACTATGGCTACACCTTC
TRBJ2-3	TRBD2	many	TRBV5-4	CASSGTSGEAGWDTQYF	TGTGCCAGCAGCGGAACTAGCGGGGAAGCAGGATGGGATACGCAGTATTTT
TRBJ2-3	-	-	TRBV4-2	CASSQVVADTQYF	TGTGCCAGCAGCCAAGTTGTCGCAGATACGCAGTATTTT
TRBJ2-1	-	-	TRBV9	CASSRTRVNEQFF	TGTGCCAGCAGCCGTACTAGGGTGAATGAGCAGTTCTTC
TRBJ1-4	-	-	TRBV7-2	CASSQQGMVTEKLFF	TGTGCCAGCAGCCAGCAGGGCATGGTGACTGAAAAACTGTTTTTT
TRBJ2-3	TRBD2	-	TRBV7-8	CASSPGTSGMTDTQYF	TGTGCCAGCAGCCCAGGGACTAGCGGGATGACAGATACGCAGTATTTT
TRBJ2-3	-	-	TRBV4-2	CASSHGDTDTQYF	TGTGCCAGCAGCCACGGGGATACAGATACGCAGTATTTT
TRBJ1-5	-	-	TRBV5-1	CASSLEGQGNQPQHF	TGCGCCAGCAGCTTGGAGGGGCAGGGCAATCAGCCCCAGCATTTT
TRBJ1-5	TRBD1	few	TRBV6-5	CASRAPGGNQPQHF	TGTGCCAGCAGAGCCCCAGGGGGGAATCAGCCCCAGCATTTT
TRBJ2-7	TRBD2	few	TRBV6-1	CASSLPGLANEQYF	TGTGCCAGCAGCCTACCGGGACTAGCAAACGAGCAGTACTTC
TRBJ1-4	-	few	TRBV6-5	CASSPSGANEKLFF	TGTGCCAGCAGCCCGTCAGGGGCTAATGAAAAACTGTTTTTT
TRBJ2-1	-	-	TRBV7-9	CASSLGPTNEQFF	TGTGCCAGCAGCTTAGGGCCGACCAATGAGCAGTTCTTC
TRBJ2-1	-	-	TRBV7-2	CASSLGGGGYEQFF	TGTGCCAGCAGCTTGGGCGGAGGGGGGTATGAGCAGTTCTTC